This T cell receptor beta chain is drawn from a study of neurological immune-mediated disorders. The length of the CDR3 is 15 residues. Germline CDR1 and CDR2: MNHNS and SASEGT. Trimming cost V 2 bases and J 4 bases, with 14 bases left between them. Via MiXCR, TCRdb re-called the 5' RACE reads, giving one row per CDR3 protein. Here the sample spans roughly 74,000 distinct CDR3 sequences, roughly 5.5% being singletons. This receptor was identified in a man younger than 35 with multiple sclerosis. Source material: PBMCs. The chain recombines TRBV6-1 with TRBJ1-2; D remains unclear. The CDR3 here is CASSELYEGFYGYTF. The DNA of the CDR3 is TGTGCCAGCAGTGAATTATACGAGGGATTCTATGGCTACACCTTC.